These 22 T cell receptor beta chains share one sample of origin, sequenced in a study of T cells in Graves' hyperthyroidism and ophthalmopathy. Amplified TCR beta CDR3 regions derived from RNA transcripts. TCR CDR3 underwent first-round RT-PCR with the HTBI primer set. TCRdb independently ran MiXCR on the multiplex PCR reads; one entry per CDR3 protein. Here the sample spans 300,000 to 450,000 distinct CDR3 sequences, 14% being singletons. The sequencing sample was made of blood. Receptors originate from a woman in her 30s with Graves' ophthalmopathy.

As for this clonotype: With a much larger clone just one base away, this may be a read error. Here the CDR3 omits its conserved ending phenylalanine or tryptophan, so a read error is the likely source. The CDR3 region has the DNA TGTGCCAGCAGCGAAAGAGGGGTGGGTCGCACTGAAGCTTTCGTT. Its translation is CASSERGVGRTEAFV. The chain is built from TRBV9 and TRBJ1-1; tentatively, D is TRBD1 (5 bases). CDR1 is SGDLS and CDR2 is YYNGEE in the germline V gene. Trimming removed 3 bases at V and 4 bases at J, with 16 bases between. The CDR3 has 15 residues.

In its sample, this clonotype was seen a few times. V is TRBV27 and J is TRBJ2-3; D is ambiguous. The CDR3 totals 16 residues. Per germline, CDR1 MNHEY and CDR2 SMNVEV (reference sequence). The V gene lost 4 bases and the J gene lost 3 bases, with 17 bases spanning the gap. For the CDR3, the DNA is TGTGCCAGCAGTTGGTCCATCCAGCCGACAACAGATACGCAGTATTTT. This encodes CASSWSIQPTTDTQYF.

This clonotype was recorded at least ten times. This chain connects TRBV13 to TRBJ2-7; 9 bases are a match to TRBD1. The ends lost 4 bases at V and 5 bases at J; junction bases unmatched: 6. Germline loops: CDR1 PRHDT, CDR2 FYEKMQ (reference sequence). The CDR3 has 14 amino acids. The CDR3 protein is CASSWGQGGHEQYF. In DNA form, the CDR3 reads TGTGCCAGCAGCTGGGGACAGGGAGGACACGAGCAGTACTTC.

The V call is TRBV20-1, the J call TRBJ2-6; D unclear. Germline values: CDR1 DFQATT, CDR2 SNEGSKA (reference sequence). The CDR3 covers 15 residues. V was pared by 6 bases and J by 0 bases, with 12 bases between. CDR3 residues: CSARFESSGANVLTF. The CDR3 DNA sequence: TGCAGTGCCCGTTTTGAGAGCTCTGGGGCCAACGTCCTGACTTTC.

This clonotype has just a few counts. The chain uses TRBV6-1 and TRBJ2-7; 8 nucleotides agree with TRBD1. The ends lost 5 bases at V and 0 bases at J; junction bases unmatched: 9. Germline CDR1 and CDR2: MNHNS and SASEGT. This CDR3 has 16 residues. The CDR3 loop reads CASSKPPGQDSYEQYF. CDR3 nucleotide sequence: TGTGCCAGCAGTAAACCCCCGGGACAGGACTCCTACGAGCAGTACTTC.

In this sample, this clonotype turned up a few times. It is likely a read error, because the conserved phenylalanine at the end of the CDR3 is missing. This chain links TRBV5-1 with TRBJ2-3; D not resolved. Germline loops: CDR1 SGHRS, CDR2 YFSETQ. V was shortened by 2 bases and J by 0 bases, with 1 base between the two germline ends. The CDR3 length is 12 residues. As DNA, the CDR3 is TGCGCCAGCAGCTTTAGCACAGATACGCAGTATTCT. This codes for CASSFSTDTQYS.

This clonotype has at least ten counts. The rearrangement joins TRBV7-2 to TRBJ1-2; D gene ambiguous. The CDR3 is 15 residues long. V gave up 5 bases and J gave up 6 bases, with 19 bases separating them. Germline V lookup: CDR1 SGHTA, CDR2 FQGNSA. The CDR3: CASSETRTSLDGYTF. As DNA, the CDR3 is TGTGCCAGCAGCGAGACGAGGACTAGTTTGGATGGCTACACCTTC.

This chain links TRBV15 with TRBJ1-3; D possibly corresponds to TRBD1 (6 bases). The V gene lost 6 bases and the J gene lost 4 bases, with 13 bases spanning the gap. Per germline, CDR1 LNHNV and CDR2 YYDKDF (reference sequence). CDR3 length: 14 amino acids. The CDR3 sequence: CATSKRGTGNTIYF. The CDR3 DNA is TGTGCCACCAGTAAGAGGGGGACAGGAAACACCATATATTTT.

In its sample, this clonotype was seen many times. This chain links TRBV2 with TRBJ2-1; possibly TRBD2 for D (5 bases). Germline V gene data show CDR1 as SNHLY and CDR2 as FYNNEI. This CDR3 has 14 residues. Deletions cut 0 bases from V and 9 bases from J, with 12 bases between. The CDR3 loop reads CASSEALDSGEQFF. The CDR3 DNA follows: TGTGCCAGCAGTGAAGCGCTGGACTCCGGTGAGCAGTTCTTC.

This clonotype was seen ten or more times. The chain carries TRBV28 and TRBJ2-7; TRBD1 might be the D (5 bases). CDR3 size: 13 residues. V gave up 6 bases and J gave up 3 bases, with 12 bases separating them. Germline V gene sequence: CDR1 MDHEN, CDR2 SYDVKM. The CDR3 loop reads CASSTAGFYEQYF. DNA for the CDR3: TGTGCCAGCAGCACTGCAGGGTTCTACGAGCAGTACTTC.

This clonotype was observed many times. The chain joins TRBV2 to TRBJ1-5; maybe TRBD1 (5 bases). Germline assignment: CDR1 SNHLY and CDR2 FYNNEI. V was shortened by 9 bases and J by 4 bases, with 19 bases between the two germline ends. This CDR3 contains 15 residues. The CDR3 coding sequence is TGTGCCAGTAAAGAAAAGGGCAGGGAGAATCAGCCCCAGCATTTT. Translation gives CASKEKGRENQPQHF.

Concerning this clonotype: In this CDR3 the conserved last residue, phenylalanine or tryptophan, is missing, so a read error is likely. The DNA is omitted, as the CDR3 cannot be located on it reliably, and the CDR3 follows TCRdb's listing. The genes are TRBV7-6 and TRBJ1-1; the tabulated D call, TRBD1, remains unverified against the DNA. Germline V gives CDR1 SGHVS, CDR2 FNYEAQ. Termini included, the CDR3 measures 13 amino acids. CDR3 loop: CASTQGENTEALS.

There are a few counts of this clonotype. This chain links TRBV15 with TRBJ2-1; D gene unclear. V was shortened by 0 bases and J by 7 bases, with 7 bases between the two germline ends. The CDR3 covers 13 residues. The germline V gene has CDR1 LNHNV and CDR2 YYDKDF (reference sequence). For the CDR3, the DNA is TGTGCCACCAGCAGAGATTTGCTTAATGAGCAGTTCTTC. It encodes CATSRDLLNEQFF. The complete variable domain, with remaining parts taken from reference TRBV15 and TRBJ2-1, reads DAMVIQNPRYQVTQFGKPVTLSCSQTLNHNVMYWYQQKSSQAPKLLFHYYDKDFNNEADTPDNFQSRRPNTSFCFLDIRSPGLGDTAMYLCATSRDLLNEQFFGPGTRLTVL.

This clonotype was counted ten times or more. The chain carries TRBV20-1 and TRBJ2-3; weak D call: TRBD2 (6 bases). The CDR3 runs to 15 residues. The V end lost 3 bases, the J end lost 6 bases, and 19 bases lay between the germline ends. CDR1 is DFQATT and CDR2 is SNEGSKA in the germline V gene (reference sequence). The CDR3 is CSARPNSGAGDTQYF. Here the CDR3 DNA reads TGCAGTGCTAGGCCCAATAGCGGCGCAGGGGATACGCAGTATTTT.

Concerning this clonotype: An end of the junction differs from the germline gene, which may be a read error. The rearrangement joins TRBV7-9 to TRBJ2-3, with 9 bases matching TRBD2. The CDR3 loop spans 18 amino acids. Germline V gene lookup returns CDR1 SEHNR and CDR2 FQNEAQ (reference sequence). CDR3 bases: TGTGTCAGCAGCTTTGGGCTAGCGGGATCGATGAGCACAGATACGCAGTATTTT. It translates to CVSSFGLAGSMSTDTQYF.

The chain combines TRBV12-5 with TRBJ2-7; D possibly uses TRBD1 or TRBD2 (5 bases each). Per the germline V gene, CDR1 is LGHNT and CDR2 is FRNRAP. The V end was cut by 3 bases, the J end by 2 bases, with 14 bases between. This CDR3 comprises 15 residues. The CDR3 protein is CASGLVRDLTYEQYF. In DNA form, the CDR3 reads TGTGCTAGTGGTTTAGTTCGGGACCTGACCTACGAGCAGTACTTC. The complete variable domain, with remaining parts taken from reference TRBV12-5 and TRBJ2-7, reads DARVTQTPRHKVTEMGQEVTMRCQPILGHNTVFWYRQTMMQGLELLAYFRNRAPLDDSGMPKDRFSAEMPDATLATLKIQPSEPRDSAVYFCASGLVRDLTYEQYFGPGTRLTVT.

V is TRBV13 and J is TRBJ2-2; 11 bases map to TRBD1. V dropped 6 bases and J dropped 7; count of bases not matched to a gene: 7. This CDR3 has 15 amino acids. The germline gives CDR1 PRHDT, CDR2 FYEKMQ (reference sequence). For the CDR3, the DNA is TGTGCCAGCAGTGGGACAGGGGGTCTTTTCGGGGAGCTGTTTTTT. Its protein is CASSGTGGLFGELFF.

About this clonotype itself: Given a much more abundant clone one base away, this may be a read error. The chain joins TRBV12-3 or TRBV12-4 to TRBJ1-1; no clear D gene. With 4 bases removed from V and 0 bases from J, the gap between germline ends came to 15 bases. The CDR3 is 16 residues long. The CDR3 here is CASSYPGSLMNTEAFF. The CDR3 DNA reads as TGTGCCAGCAGTTACCCGGGCAGCTTAATGAACACTGAAGCTTTCTTT.

This clonotype has a count of ten or more. The CDR3 nucleotides read TGTGCCAGCAGCCCACTGGACAGGGGCGGAGGGACCCAGTACTTC. This sequence encodes CASSPLDRGGGTQYF. The chain has TRBV5-6 and TRBJ2-5; TRBD1 aligns across 9 bases. Germline CDR1 SGHDT, CDR2 YYEEEE. The CDR3 runs to 15 residues. V dropped 4 bases and J dropped 7; count of bases not matched to a gene: 11.

This clonotype was picked up many times. The chain couples TRBV10-3 to TRBJ1-1; 8 nucleotides line up with TRBD1. The germline V gene encodes CDR1 ENHRY and CDR2 SYGVKD. V was clipped by 7 bases and J by 0 bases; unmatched bases: 10. This CDR3 region has 16 residues. CDR3 in amino acids: CAITDRVSFLNTEAFF. The CDR3 DNA reads as TGTGCCATCACGGACAGGGTGTCGTTTTTGAACACTGAAGCTTTCTTT.

This clonotype was detected ten times or more. The chain uses TRBV18 and TRBJ2-7, with D perhaps being TRBD1 or TRBD2 (5 bases each). Trimming cost V 6 bases and J 6 bases, with 12 bases left between them. The CDR3 extends over 12 amino acids. Germline V CDR1 and CDR2: KGHSH, LQKENI. The CDR3 bases are TGTGCCAGCTCCCCCTCTGGGGGCGAGCAGTACTTC. This translates into CASSPSGGEQYF.

This clonotype was recorded a few times. The chain is built from TRBV29-1 and TRBJ2-7, with TRBD2 as a possible D gene (5 bases). Trimming took 1 base from V and 3 from J, leaving 7 bases between them. Germline CDR1 reads SQVTM; CDR2 reads ANQGSEA. This CDR3 is 12 amino acids long. CDR3 region: CSVEVRGYEQYF. As DNA, the CDR3 is TGCAGCGTTGAAGTTCGGGGCTACGAGCAGTACTTC.